The rows below give T cell receptor beta chains drawn from one sample of a study of blood T cell repertoires in COVID-19. TCRdb's table, derived via immunoSEQ multiplex PCR, lists solely in-frame clones and lacks some. The sample records roughly 150,000 clones, approximately 86% being singletons. The source material was peripheral blood. These receptors came from a woman older than 75 with COVID-19, enrolled during active disease. Both conserved end residues are part of each CDR3. The order of the fields is CDR3 length, clone size, V gene, J gene, D gene, CDR3 DNA, CDR3 protein. The D gene is left open where the match is weak. The size field is filled for only some rows; it gives once, few, many or a size class.

>14|NA|TRBV10-3|TRBJ2-3|TRBD1
TGTGCCATGGGTCAGGGGGACGACACAGATACGCAGTATTTT
CAMGQGDDTDTQYF
>17|NA|TRBV15|TRBJ2-2|TRBD2
TGTGCCACCAGCACGGGACAAGCGGGAGGACTCACCGGGGAGCTGTTTTTT
CATSTGQAGGLTGELFF
>14|once|TRBV5-6|TRBJ1-1|NA
TGTGCCAGCAGCTTGGGACACGGCCCCACTGAAGCTTTCTTT
CASSLGHGPTEAFF
>12|NA|TRBV7-2|TRBJ2-7|NA
TGTGCCAGCAGCTTGAGTGACTACGAGCAGTACTTC
CASSLSDYEQYF
>15|NA|TRBV7-2|TRBJ1-3|NA
TGTGCCAGCAGCCAGACCGGGACACCCGGAAACACCATATATTTT
CASSQTGTPGNTIYF
>12|NA|TRBV12-5|TRBJ1-2|NA
TGTGCTAGTGGTTTGGTCCGCGGCGGCTACACCTTC
CASGLVRGGYTF
>13|NA|TRBV9|TRBJ1-1|NA
TGTGCCAGGAAGAGGGTGCCAGACACTGAAGCTTTCTTT
CARKRVPDTEAFF
>14|NA|TRBV28|TRBJ1-1|TRBD1
TGTGCCAGTGGGACAGGAGTGCCTAAGCGAAAAGCTTTCTTT
CASGTGVPKRKAFF
>16|few|TRBV4-3|TRBJ1-6|NA
TGCGCCAGCAGCCAAGCCGGGACCGGGAGAAGTTCACCCCTCCACTTT
CASSQAGTGRSSPLHF
>16|NA|TRBV6-5|TRBJ1-4|NA
TGTGCCAGCAGTTACGAGGACAGCCACATACTACCCCCTCCGCATTTT
CASSYEDSHILPPPHF
>12|NA|TRBV12-3/TRBV12-4|TRBJ1-2|NA
TGTGCCAGCGGAACAGGGCTGTGGGGCTACACCTTC
CASGTGLWGYTF
>15|NA|TRBV7-2|TRBJ2-1|TRBD2
TGTGCCAGCAGCCCCCGAACTAGCGGCTACAATGAGCAGTTCTTC
CASSPRTSGYNEQFF
>13|NA|TRBV6-2/TRBV6-3|TRBJ2-7|TRBD2
TGTGCCAGCAGTCCGTCTGGTGGCGGGAGGCAGTACTTC
CASSPSGGGRQYF
>13|few|TRBV5-4|TRBJ2-7|TRBD1
TGTGCCAGCAGCCAGGGGGATCGGGGCGAGCAGTACTTC
CASSQGDRGEQYF
>13|few|TRBV19|TRBJ1-5|TRBD1
TGTGCCAGTACGCCCACAGGGGAGAAGCCCCAGCATTTT
CASTPTGEKPQHF
>17|NA|TRBV18|TRBJ1-2|TRBD1
TGTGCCAGCTCACCACTTGCCGAGGGGACAGGGAACTATGGCTACACCTTC
CASSPLAEGTGNYGYTF
>14|NA|TRBV5-1|TRBJ2-7|NA
TGCGCCAGCAGCTTGGCCTACAATCTGGAGGAGCAGTACTTC
CASSLAYNLEEQYF
>16|NA|TRBV28|TRBJ1-6|NA
TGTGCCAGCAGTTTTTCACAGGGCCTTTATAATTCACCCCTCCACTTT
CASSFSQGLYNSPLHF
>14|NA|TRBV5-1|TRBJ2-7|NA
TGCGCCAGCAGCTTGGCCGAGCAGACTGGTGAGCAGTACTTC
CASSLAEQTGEQYF
>11|NA|TRBV4-1|TRBJ1-1|NA
TGCGCCAGCAGCCAAGCGGGGGGAGCTTTCTTT
CASSQAGGAFF
>16|NA|TRBV7-9|TRBJ2-3|TRBD2
TGTGCCAGCAGCACACTAGCGGGGCAGAGCACAGATACGCAGTATTTT
CASSTLAGQSTDTQYF
>14|NA|TRBV7-9|TRBJ1-1|NA
TGTGCCAGCAGCCCTCTGGGAGGAAACACTGAAGCTTTCTTT
CASSPLGGNTEAFF
>15|NA|TRBV5-1|TRBJ2-7|TRBD2
TGCGCCAGCAGGGGAGGACTAGCGGGAGAACACGAGCAGTACTTC
CASRGGLAGEHEQYF
>15|once|TRBV5-1|TRBJ1-6|NA
TGCGCCAGCAGCTTGGTGGCAGGGTCGGGTTCACCCCTCCACTTT
CASSLVAGSGSPLHF
>17|NA|TRBV7-9|TRBJ1-6|TRBD1
TGTGCCAGCAGCTTACGACGGCCCGGGACAGAGGGTTGGCCCCTCCACTTT
CASSLRRPGTEGWPLHF
>12|NA|TRBV29-1|TRBJ1-2|NA
TGCAGCGTTGTCTCGGCAGGGGATGGCTACACCTTC
CSVVSAGDGYTF
>13|NA|TRBV6-2/TRBV6-3|TRBJ1-5|TRBD1
TGTGCCAGCAGCCCGACAGGGAATCAGCCCCAGCATTTT
CASSPTGNQPQHF